The present T cell receptor (beta chain) was sequenced within a study of CD8 T cells in Susac syndrome. Whole-study findings and limits: The study recognized that the number of individuals in its TCR sequencing and HLA analysis was relatively small.

Germline V lookup: CDR1 SGHNT, CDR2 YYREEE (reference sequence). V lost 0 bases, J lost 7 bases, and 11 bases stayed unmatched. CDR3 size: 19 residues. Points on this clonotype: The target antigen is unknown.

Reverse transcription used roughly 0.45 to 1 ug RNA and random hexamers. Amplification of TCR beta CDR3 by immunoSEQ multiplex PCR spanned 54 Vbeta and 13 Jbeta. TCRdb reprocessed the immunoSEQ multiplex PCR reads with MiXCR, giving one entry per CDR3 protein. This sample yields 130,000 to 150,000 distinct CDR3 sequences, of which roughly 94% are seen a single time; 0.084% belongs to the top ten. As controls, healthy donors matched for age and sex were used. The specimen was CD4+ T cells from PBMCs. This chain uses TRBV5-4 with TRBJ2-1; TRBD2 matches at 15 bases. This TCR was sampled from a human donor in good health. The CDR3 loop is CASSLVGLAGGAGRNEQFF. As DNA, the CDR3 is TGTGCCAGCAGCTTGGTGGGACTAGCGGGAGGAGCGGGTAGGAATGAGCAGTTCTTC. Complete variable domain (other parts from reference TRBV5-4 and TRBJ2-1): ETGVTQSPTHLIKTRGQQVTLRCSSQSGHNTVSWYQQALGQGPQFIFQYYREEENGRGNFPPRFSGLQFPNYSSELNVNALELDDSALYLCASSLVGLAGGAGRNEQFFGPGTRLTVL.